The 24 T cell receptor beta chains below come from one sample, sequenced in a study of blood T cell repertoires in COVID-19. Generated by immunoSEQ multiplex PCR, the TCRdb table keeps only in-frame clones and is missing some. The sample lists around 150,000 clones; 84% were seen once. Material for sequencing was peripheral blood. The receptors derive from a man aged 25-45 years with COVID-19, enrolled during active disease.

This chain connects TRBV13 to TRBJ2-7; tentatively, D is TRBD2 (5 bases). The CDR3 has 14 amino acids. Germline CDR1 PRHDT, CDR2 FYEKMQ (reference sequence). Trimming took off 5 bases at V and 6 bases at J, with 17 bases between the two ends. CDR3 DNA sequence: TGTGCCAGCAGCACCGGGCCCTCCCGGGGCGAGCAGTACTTC. It is translated as CASSTGPSRGEQYF.

V gene TRBV9 combines with J gene TRBJ2-7; TRBD1 matches 9 bases. The V gene end was trimmed by 3 bases and the J gene end by 7 bases; junction bases not matched to a gene: 11. Per the germline V gene, CDR1 is SGDLS and CDR2 is YYNGEE. The CDR3 has 15 residues. CDR3 in amino acids: CASSAPGTGWHEQYF. The CDR3 coding sequence is TGTGCCAGCAGCGCCCCCGGGACAGGGTGGCATGAGCAGTACTTC.

The rearrangement uses TRBV5-8 and TRBJ2-1, with a tentative D call TRBD2 (6 bases). This CDR3 has 15 amino acids. Looked up from germline, CDR1 is SGHTS and CDR2 is YDEGEE. V was shortened by 0 bases and J by 6 bases, with 13 bases between the two germline ends. This chain's CDR3 is CASSLGMGGSNEQFF. CDR3 nucleotides: TGTGCCAGCAGCTTGGGGATGGGGGGATCCAATGAGCAGTTCTTC.

V gene TRBV6-5 combines with J gene TRBJ1-2; D remains ambiguous. V lost 7 bases, J lost 7 bases, and 22 bases lay in between. The CDR3 has 15 amino acids. Looked up from germline, CDR1 is MNHEY and CDR2 is SVGAGI. For the CDR3, the DNA is TGTGCCAGCACTCCTGCCGGCCCCCGGAGCGGTGGCTACACCTTC. Its translation: CASTPAGPRSGGYTF.

This chain links TRBV28 with TRBJ1-5; possible D gene TRBD1, 6 bases. Deletions cut 5 bases from V and 8 bases from J, with 16 bases between. This CDR3 is built from 14 residues. Per germline, CDR1 MDHEN and CDR2 SYDVKM. The CDR3 bases are TGTGCCAGCAGTCCCTCTAGGGGGACGAAGCCCCAGCATTTT. It specifies CASSPSRGTKPQHF.

The V and J genes are TRBV14 and TRBJ1-1; D is perhaps TRBD1 (5 bases). CDR1 and CDR2 from the germline V gene are SGHDN and FVKESK. Trimming left V 0 bases short and J 5 bases short, with 13 bases between. This CDR3 has 15 residues. The CDR3 DNA follows: TGTGCCAGCAGCCAAGATCTGGGAGGGGTGACTGAAGCTTTCTTT. This sequence encodes CASSQDLGGVTEAFF.

The V call is TRBV7-8, the J call TRBJ2-2; possibly TRBD2 for D (5 bases). Trimming shortened V by 5 bases and J by 1 base, and 8 bases separated the two germline ends. This CDR3 spans 14 amino acids. CDR1 and CDR2 (germline): SGHVS, FQNEAQ. The CDR3 here is CASSATRNTGELFF. The CDR3 coding sequence is TGTGCCAGCAGCGCTACTAGGAACACCGGGGAGCTGTTTTTT.

V and J are TRBV7-2 and TRBJ2-1; D gene uncertain. The CDR3 runs to 14 residues. Trimming pared 1 base from V and 9 bases from J, leaving 13 bases between. The germline V gene has CDR1 SGHTA and CDR2 FQGNSA. In DNA, the CDR3 is TGTGCCAGCAGCTTAGAACTAACTACAAGTGAGCAGTTCTTC. Its translation is CASSLELTTSEQFF. Combining the CDR3 with reference TRBV7-2 and TRBJ2-1 gives the whole variable domain GAGVSQSPSNKVTEKGKDVELRCDPISGHTALYWYRQSLGQGLEFLIYFQGNSAPDKSGLPSDRFSAERTGGSVSTLTIQRTQQEDSAVYLCASSLELTTSEQFFGPGTRLTVL.

The CDR3 loop is CASSGTARRGTDTQYF. CDR3 bases: TGTGCCAGTAGCGGGACAGCCCGCCGGGGCACAGATACGCAGTATTTT. The chain is built from TRBV19 and TRBJ2-3, with 7 bases aligning to TRBD1. V was clipped by 6 bases and J by 1 base; unmatched bases: 10. The CDR3 totals 16 residues. Germline V gives CDR1 LNHDA, CDR2 SQIVND (reference sequence).

The chain uses TRBV5-4 and TRBJ1-6; 10 bases are shared with TRBD1. CDR1 SGHNT and CDR2 YYREEE come from the germline V gene (reference sequence). After removal of 5 bases from V and 9 bases from J, the junction contained 5 bases not matched to a gene. This CDR3 comprises 14 residues. CDR3 bases: TGTGCCAGCAGTCTAGACAGGGGGCTTTCACCCCTCCACTTT. Protein: CASSLDRGLSPLHF.

This chain uses TRBV28 with TRBJ2-5; perhaps TRBD1 as D (6 bases). V lost 2 bases to trimming and J lost 2 bases, with 6 bases between them. Germline CDR1 MDHEN, CDR2 SYDVKM. The CDR3 contains 13 residues. CDR3 loop: CASSLDRQETQYF. Written as DNA, the CDR3 is TGTGCCAGCAGTTTAGACAGGCAAGAGACCCAGTACTTC.

The chain joins TRBV11-2 to TRBJ1-3; no reliable D call. There are 12 residues in the CDR3. Trimming removed 10 bases from V and 4 bases from J, with 11 bases in between. Germline assignment: CDR1 SGHAT and CDR2 FQNNGV. CDR3 nucleotide sequence: TGTGCCACCCCTCACAAAGGAAACACCATATATTTT. This codes for CATPHKGNTIYF.

The chain links TRBV27 to TRBJ1-3; a possible D gene is TRBD1 (6 bases). V dropped 2 bases and J dropped 0 bases, with 11 bases sitting between them. The germline V gene has CDR1 MNHEY and CDR2 SMNVEV (reference sequence). The CDR3 extends over 16 amino acids. The CDR3 DNA is TGTGCCAGCAGTTTAGCAGGACAGAACTCTGGAAACACCATATATTTT. Its translation: CASSLAGQNSGNTIYF.

The V call is TRBV28, the J call TRBJ1-2; D is perhaps TRBD1 (5 bases). Germline assignment: CDR1 MDHEN and CDR2 SYDVKM. Trimming left V 6 bases short and J 1 base short, with 15 bases between. The CDR3 is 15 amino acids. Here the CDR3 DNA reads TGTGCCAGCAGCTTTCCCCCGACAGTTAACTATGGCTACACCTTC. This encodes CASSFPPTVNYGYTF.

The CDR3 loop reads CASSADRGSGYTF. Written as DNA, the CDR3 is TGTGCCAGTAGTGCCGACAGGGGTTCTGGCTACACCTTC. V usage is TRBV19 and J usage is TRBJ1-2, with 8 bases that match TRBD1. Trimming cost V 5 bases and J 7 bases; bases outside gene matches: 6. CDR3 size: 13 residues. CDR1 is LNHDA, CDR2 SQIVND, per germline (reference sequence).

The rearrangement links TRBV5-5 to TRBJ1-5; TRBD1 matches at 7 bases. The CDR3 runs 15 residues. Germline loops: CDR1 SGHKS, CDR2 YYEKEE (reference sequence). Germline trimming cut 3 bases from V and 6 bases from J; bases unmatched to any gene: 9. The CDR3 sequence: CASSSAATGSQPQHF. The DNA of the CDR3 is TGTGCCAGCAGCTCAGCCGCGACAGGGAGTCAGCCCCAGCATTTT.

CDR3 region: CASSSPGLTTDTQYF. CDR3 sequence (DNA): TGTGCCAGCAGTTCGCCGGGACTAACCACAGATACGCAGTATTTT. This chain links TRBV5-4 with TRBJ2-3; 7 bases line up with TRBD2. CDR3 length equals 15 residues. Germline-derived CDR1 and CDR2 are SGHNT and YYREEE (reference sequence). V lost 5 bases and J lost 2; bases outside the gene matches: 8.

The rearrangement uses TRBV11-1 and TRBJ2-7; possibly TRBD1 for D (6 bases). V was shortened by 7 bases and J by 5 bases, with 12 bases between the two germline ends. The CDR3 sequence is 12 residues long. Germline lookup yields CDR1 SGHAT and CDR2 FQDESV (reference sequence). CDR3 in amino acids: CASNTGFDEQYF. CDR3 nucleotides: TGTGCCAGCAACACAGGGTTTGACGAGCAGTACTTC.

The genes are TRBV28 and TRBJ2-7, with 8 bases aligning to TRBD1. The CDR3 is 15 amino acids. Germline V lookup: CDR1 MDHEN, CDR2 SYDVKM. With V trimmed by 2 bases and J by 3 bases, 6 bases remained unmatched. The CDR3: CASSLLTGGYYEQYF. CDR3 DNA sequence: TGTGCCAGCAGTTTACTAACAGGGGGGTACTACGAGCAGTACTTC. Variable domain in full (rest from reference TRBV28 and TRBJ2-7): DVKVTQSSRYLVKRTGEKVFLECVQDMDHENMFWYRQDPGLGLRLIYFSYDVKMKEKGDIPEGYSVSREKKERFSLILESASTNQTSMYLCASSLLTGGYYEQYFGPGTRLTVT.

The chain is built from TRBV27 and TRBJ2-4; possibly TRBD1 for D (6 bases). Between the trimmed V and J ends, which lost 0 bases and 6 bases, there was a span of 12 bases. The CDR3 loop spans 15 amino acids. Germline-derived CDR1 and CDR2 are MNHEY and SMNVEV (reference sequence). The CDR3 spells CASSLSSGAGNIQYF. The DNA of the CDR3 is TGTGCCAGCAGTTTATCTTCAGGGGCGGGAAACATTCAGTACTTC.

This clone has a single count. The chain employs TRBV10-3 and TRBJ2-3; 7 bases map to TRBD2. There are 14 residues in the CDR3. The germline gives CDR1 ENHRY, CDR2 SYGVKD. After removal of 9 bases from V and 0 bases from J, the junction contained 6 bases not matched to a gene. As DNA, the CDR3 is TGTGCCATTGACAGCGGGATTAGCACAGATACGCAGTATTTT. Its translation: CAIDSGISTDTQYF.

This chain joins TRBV9 and TRBJ2-5; maybe TRBD1 (5 bases). Germline lookup yields CDR1 SGDLS and CDR2 YYNGEE. V shed 3 bases and J shed 9 bases, with 12 bases lying between them. There are 12 residues in the CDR3. The CDR3 region is CASSAAQAPQYF. For the CDR3, the DNA is TGTGCCAGCAGCGCCGCACAGGCCCCCCAGTACTTC.

This clone was seen more than once but under ten times. The DNA of the CDR3 is TGTGCCAGCTCACCGGACAAGAACTATGGCTACACCTTC. Translating gives CASSPDKNYGYTF. This chain connects TRBV18 to TRBJ1-2; the D gene is possibly TRBD1 (5 bases). This CDR3 contains 13 residues. CDR1 KGHSH and CDR2 LQKENI come from the germline V gene. Trimming stripped 3 bases from V and 2 bases from J, with 7 bases between.

The chain joins TRBV12-3 or TRBV12-4 to TRBJ2-7; 7 bases align to TRBD1. J gave up 6 bases and V 5 bases, and 7 bases lay outside the gene matches. This CDR3 region has 13 residues. This chain's CDR3 is CASSVGTVVEQYF. CDR3 coding DNA: TGTGCCAGCAGTGTCGGGACAGTTGTCGAGCAGTACTTC.